The 25 T cell receptor beta chains listed next were all sequenced from one sample in a study of blood T cell repertoires in COVID-19. Using immunoSEQ multiplex PCR, the repertoire was profiled, and TCRdb retains in-frame clones only, with some absent. The table has some 120,000 clones, around four fifths seen once; the top ten hold approximately 6.3%. The sample consisted of peripheral blood. These TCRs come from an elderly man with active or convalescent COVID-19.

CDR3 bases: TGTGCCAGCAGTAGACAGGTCATGAACACTGAAGCTTTCTTT. Protein product: CASSRQVMNTEAFF. This chain links TRBV6-2 or TRBV6-3 with TRBJ1-1; D might be TRBD1 (6 bases). The V and J ends lost 5 bases and 0 bases respectively, with 10 bases between them. The germline gives CDR1 MNHEY, CDR2 SVGEGT. The length of the CDR3 is 14 residues.

This clone was found a few times. V and J are TRBV7-2 and TRBJ2-1; 8 bases agree with TRBD1. Unmatched junction bases numbered 3, after V lost 0 bases and J lost 2 bases. The CDR3 sequence is 16 residues long. CDR1 is SGHTA and CDR2 is FQGNSA in the germline V gene. The CDR3, as DNA: TGTGCCAGCAGCTTAGCTGGGACAGGCGCCTACAATGAGCAGTTCTTC. Amino acid sequence: CASSLAGTGAYNEQFF.

The chain joins TRBV29-1 to TRBJ2-2, with TRBD1 matching over 7 bases. This CDR3 contains 15 residues. The germline gives CDR1 SQVTM, CDR2 ANQGSEA. The J segment lost 2 bases and the V segment lost 6 bases, leaving 9 bases of the junction unmatched. The DNA of the CDR3 is TGCAGCGTGGGCCGGGACAGTGGAAACACCGGGGAGCTGTTTTTT. It yields the protein CSVGRDSGNTGELFF.

The chain uses TRBV6-1 and TRBJ2-3; 7 bases match TRBD2. The V segment lost 2 bases and the J segment 1 base; nucleotides outside the gene matches: 3. The length of the CDR3 is 15 residues. The germline V gene has CDR1 MNHNS and CDR2 SASEGT. The CDR3 DNA reads as TGTGCCAGCAGTGAAAGGCTAGCGGGCACAGATACGCAGTATTTT. It is translated as CASSERLAGTDTQYF.

This rearrangement joins TRBV10-3 to TRBJ1-6; the D gene is possibly TRBD1 (6 bases). Germline CDR1 is ENHRY and CDR2 is SYGVKD. Trimming left V 9 bases short and J 11 bases short, with 17 bases between. This CDR3 is built from 13 residues. The CDR3 sequence is CAIAGTSVAPLHF. CDR3 DNA sequence: TGTGCCATAGCCGGGACATCAGTCGCACCCCTCCACTTT.

This clone appeared once. This chain joins TRBV5-1 and TRBJ2-1; weak D call: TRBD1 (5 bases). CDR1 and CDR2 (germline): SGHRS, YFSETQ. This CDR3 comprises 15 residues. Trimming left V 3 bases short and J 0 bases short, with 10 bases between. In DNA form, the CDR3 reads TGCGCCAGCAGCTCCACAGGCGACTCCTACAATGAGCAGTTCTTC. This codes for CASSSTGDSYNEQFF. The full variable domain, rest sourced from reference TRBV5-1 and TRBJ2-1, is KAGVTQTPRYLIKTRGQQVTLSCSPISGHRSVSWYQQTPGQGLQFLFEYFSETQRNKGNFPGRFSGRQFSNSRSEMNVSTLELGDSALYLCASSSTGDSYNEQFFGPGTRLTVL.

This CDR3 reads CASSSRQEPGNTIYF. DNA for the CDR3: TGTGCCAGCAGCAGCAGACAGGAGCCGGGAAACACCATATATTTT. The genes are TRBV5-4 and TRBJ1-3; a weak D match, TRBD1 (6 bases). V was cut by 4 bases and J by 4 bases, with 15 bases left in between. The V gene's germline CDR1 is SGHNT and CDR2 YYREEE (reference sequence). The CDR3 spans 15 residues.

This chain connects TRBV6-2 or TRBV6-3 to TRBJ1-5; D perhaps matches TRBD1 (5 bases). Germline V CDR1 and CDR2: MNHEY, SVGEGT. V was clipped by 6 bases and J by 2 bases, with 17 bases between them. The CDR3 runs 16 residues. As DNA, the CDR3 is TGTGCCAGCAGCTCCTGGGGGGGAAGCGGCAATCAGCCCCAGCATTTT. Protein: CASSSWGGSGNQPQHF.

This clone was counted once. The chain carries TRBV29-1 and TRBJ2-1, with D hard to call. CDR1 and CDR2 (germline): SQVTM, ANQGSEA. V was trimmed by 3 bases and J by 7 bases, leaving 13 bases between them. This CDR3 region has 13 residues. CDR3 sequence reads: CSVDANGVNEQFF. The CDR3 DNA is TGCAGCGTTGACGCAAACGGTGTAAATGAGCAGTTCTTC.

The CDR3 DNA is TGTGCCACCCACCAAGGGGTTTCGACTAACTATGGCTACACCTTC. Protein product: CATHQGVSTNYGYTF. This sequence joins TRBV6-5 and TRBJ1-2, with a weak D call TRBD1 (5 bases). Trimming took 10 bases from V and 0 from J, leaving 18 bases between them. Germline V gives CDR1 MNHEY, CDR2 SVGAGI. The CDR3 extends over 15 amino acids.

J is TRBJ1-3 and V is TRBV6-2 or TRBV6-3; weak D call: TRBD1 (5 bases). The CDR3 is made up of 13 amino acids. Trimming took off 0 bases at V and 16 bases at J, with 16 bases between the two ends. Germline V gene sequence: CDR1 MNHEY, CDR2 SVGEGT. CDR3 region: CASSYSDYTDSYF. CDR3 nucleotide sequence: TGTGCCAGCAGTTACTCGGATTATACCGACAGCTATTTT.

V usage is TRBV6-4 and J usage is TRBJ2-3; D unclear. The CDR3 length is 16 residues. V dropped 0 bases and J dropped 1 base, with 11 bases sitting between them. CDR1 is MRHNA, CDR2 SNTAGT, per germline. This chain's CDR3 is CASSDSRDIGTDTQYF. Written as DNA, the CDR3 is TGTGCCAGCAGTGACTCTCGTGACATCGGCACAGATACGCAGTATTTT.

Turning to this clone: The sample holds other DNA sequences that translate to the same CDR3. The gene calls are TRBV5-6 and TRBJ1-2; 8 bases align to TRBD1. The germline gives CDR1 SGHDT, CDR2 YYEEEE. This CDR3 is built from 13 residues. V was pared by 4 bases and J by 4 bases, with 3 bases of the junction left unmatched. This chain's CDR3 is CASSPGTGYGYTF. DNA for the CDR3: TGTGCCAGCAGCCCCGGGACAGGCTATGGCTACACCTTC.

This chain uses TRBV11-2 with TRBJ2-5, with 13 bases matching TRBD2. Trimming took 2 bases from V and 5 from J; bases not matched to a gene: 5. The germline V gene encodes CDR1 SGHAT and CDR2 FQNNGV. The CDR3 runs to 16 residues. The DNA for the CDR3 is TGTGCCAGCAGCTTACTGGGACTAGCGGGGTTTGAGACCCAGTACTTC. Encoded protein: CASSLLGLAGFETQYF.

This chain uses TRBV28 with TRBJ1-1; 11 bases are a match to TRBD1. Losses at the gene ends were 5 bases for V and 4 bases for J; bases not matched to a gene: 9. Germline V CDR1 and CDR2: MDHEN, SYDVKM. CDR3 length: 16 amino acids. The CDR3 region is CASSAPGQGVVTEAFF. As DNA, the CDR3 is TGTGCCAGCAGTGCCCCGGGACAGGGGGTGGTCACTGAAGCTTTCTTT. The complete variable domain, with remaining parts taken from reference TRBV28 and TRBJ1-1, reads DVKVTQSSRYLVKRTGEKVFLECVQDMDHENMFWYRQDPGLGLRLIYFSYDVKMKEKGDIPEGYSVSREKKERFSLILESASTNQTSMYLCASSAPGQGVVTEAFFGQGTRLTVV.

The chain is built from TRBV12-5 and TRBJ2-5; a possible D gene is TRBD1 (6 bases). V was pared by 6 bases and J by 4 bases, with 18 bases between. Germline V gives CDR1 LGHNT, CDR2 FRNRAP. CDR3 length: 15 residues. CDR3 nucleotide sequence: TGTGCTAGTGGCCCCGGGGATGGGGGCAGAGAGACCCAGTACTTC. Amino acids: CASGPGDGGRETQYF. Drawing the rest from reference TRBV12-5 and TRBJ2-5, the complete variable domain is DARVTQTPRHKVTEMGQEVTMRCQPILGHNTVFWYRQTMMQGLELLAYFRNRAPLDDSGMPKDRFSAEMPDATLATLKIQPSEPRDSAVYFCASGPGDGGRETQYFGPGTRLLVL.

This clone was seen a few times. V usage is TRBV28 and J usage is TRBJ1-4; 7 bases are a match to TRBD1. Trimming removed 3 bases from V and 4 bases from J; junction bases left unmatched: 5. This CDR3 region has 15 residues. Germline V lookup: CDR1 MDHEN, CDR2 SYDVKM. The CDR3 coding sequence is TGTGCCAGCAGTTTGAGGGACAGCAGTAATGAAAAACTGTTTTTT. This sequence encodes CASSLRDSSNEKLFF. Using reference TRBV28 and TRBJ1-4 for the parts outside the CDR3, the full variable domain is DVKVTQSSRYLVKRTGEKVFLECVQDMDHENMFWYRQDPGLGLRLIYFSYDVKMKEKGDIPEGYSVSREKKERFSLILESASTNQTSMYLCASSLRDSSNEKLFFGSGTQLSVL.

The genes are TRBV2 and TRBJ1-2; 7 nucleotides line up with TRBD1. Germline values: CDR1 SNHLY, CDR2 FYNNEI. The CDR3 sequence is 15 residues long. Trimming cost V 6 bases and J 5 bases; bases outside gene matches: 12. The CDR3 sequence: CASSFGTGADYGYTF. The CDR3, as DNA: TGTGCCAGCAGCTTCGGAACAGGGGCCGATTATGGCTACACCTTC.

This sequence joins TRBV6-5 and TRBJ2-1, with TRBD1 matching over 8 bases. The CDR3 contains 15 residues. Germline trimming cut 5 bases from V and 7 bases from J; bases unmatched to any gene: 10. Germline V gene sequence: CDR1 MNHEY, CDR2 SVGAGI. The CDR3 bases are TGTGCCAGCAGTCCCCGGGACAGGAGGAAAAATGAGCAGTTCTTC. This codes for CASSPRDRRKNEQFF.

The chain joins TRBV12-5 to TRBJ2-5; the match to TRBD1 covers 9 bases. This CDR3 is built from 14 residues. J was trimmed by 5 bases and V by 5 bases; bases with no gene match: 6. Germline CDR1 and CDR2: LGHNT and FRNRAP. The CDR3 reads CASGTGQGRETQYF. CDR3 in DNA: TGTGCTAGTGGTACCGGACAGGGGAGGGAGACCCAGTACTTC.

This clone was counted a few times. The chain links TRBV7-2 to TRBJ2-5, with TRBD1 as a possible D gene (6 bases). This CDR3 is built from 12 residues. Deletions cut 11 bases from V and 5 bases from J, with 15 bases between. Germline V CDR1 and CDR2: SGHTA, FQGNSA. CDR3 loop: CASKGGWETQYF. CDR3 in DNA: TGTGCCTCCAAAGGGGGTTGGGAGACCCAGTACTTC.

The chain joins TRBV6-5 to TRBJ2-3; perhaps TRBD1 as D (6 bases). CDR3 length: 13 residues. Trimming cost V 7 bases and J 3 bases, with 11 bases left between them. The germline gives CDR1 MNHEY, CDR2 SVGAGI. CDR3 in DNA: TGTGCCAGCAAAGTTACAGGGACAGATACGCAGTATTTT. Protein product: CASKVTGTDTQYF.

This chain uses TRBV6-5 with TRBJ2-2; D remains unclear. The germline V gene has CDR1 MNHEY and CDR2 SVGAGI. V gave up 2 bases and J gave up 1 base, with 5 bases separating them. The CDR3 consists of 14 residues. The CDR3 DNA reads as TGTGCCAGCAGTTACCGCGAGAACACCGGGGAGCTGTTTTTT. Translated: CASSYRENTGELFF.

The genes are TRBV3-1 (or the pseudogene TRBV3-2) and TRBJ1-6; D remains unclear. The V end was cut by 2 bases, the J end by 10 bases, with 12 bases between. Germline V gives CDR1 LGHDT, CDR2 YNNKEL (reference sequence). CDR3 length: 14 residues. The CDR3 sequence: CASSQSHGGSPLHF. CDR3 sequence (DNA): TGTGCCAGCAGCCAATCCCACGGCGGCTCACCCCTCCACTTT.

This clone was seen a few times. The chain carries TRBV18 and TRBJ1-1; the D gene is possibly TRBD1 (6 bases). V was cut by 3 bases and J by 4 bases, with 15 bases left in between. This CDR3 comprises 15 residues. Germline V gene sequence: CDR1 KGHSH, CDR2 LQKENI. The CDR3 loop reads CASSPLQGSGTEAFF. The DNA of the CDR3 is TGTGCCAGCTCACCTTTACAGGGATCCGGCACTGAAGCTTTCTTT.